The 8 T cell receptor beta chains below come from one sample, sequenced in a study of blood T cell repertoires in COVID-19. The assay was immunoSEQ multiplex PCR, and TCRdb's table has in-frame clones only and misses some. The sample includes about 83,000 clones, about 85% of them seen just once. The sample was peripheral blood. All receptors come from a woman between 45 and 65 years old with active or convalescent COVID-19.

This chain joins TRBV10-3 and TRBJ1-5, with D possibly TRBD1 on 5 matching bases. Germline values: CDR1 ENHRY, CDR2 SYGVKD. V was trimmed by 4 bases and J by 11 bases, leaving 15 bases between them. There are 13 residues in the CDR3. The CDR3 sequence is CAISGGLRLAQHF. The CDR3 DNA reads TGTGCCATCAGTGGGGGACTGCGGTTGGCCCAGCATTTT.

The chain carries TRBV5-3 and TRBJ2-1; the match to TRBD2 covers 7 bases. TRBV5-3 is an open reading frame whose function is uncertain. V was clipped by 4 bases and J by 6 bases; unmatched bases: 13. The CDR3 is 16 residues long. CDR3 region: CARSLFGGWKPNEQFF. The DNA for the CDR3 is TGTGCCAGAAGCCTCTTCGGGGGGTGGAAACCCAATGAGCAGTTCTTC.

In its sample, this clone was seen a few times. The chain employs TRBV7-2 and TRBJ2-1, with 7 nucleotides matching TRBD2. The CDR3 loop spans 15 amino acids. The trim removed 6 bases at V and 2 bases at J, leaving 7 bases unmatched. Germline V gene sequence: CDR1 SGHTA, CDR2 FQGNSA. The CDR3 loop is CASSLAANTYNEQFF. The DNA of the CDR3 is TGTGCCAGCAGTCTAGCGGCTAACACCTACAATGAGCAGTTCTTC.

The V gene is TRBV6-2 or TRBV6-3, the J gene TRBJ1-3; D may be TRBD1 (5 bases). Germline V CDR1 and CDR2: MNHEY, SVGEGT. V shed 4 bases and J shed 0 bases, with 10 bases lying between them. This CDR3 has 15 residues. The CDR3 spells CASSSNRLSGNTIYF. The CDR3 DNA is TGTGCCAGCAGTTCCAACAGGCTCTCTGGAAACACCATATATTTT.

The chain links TRBV2 to TRBJ2-1; 10 bases agree with TRBD2. V lost 4 bases to trimming and J lost 7 bases; unmatched junction nucleotides: 4. This CDR3 comprises 14 residues. CDR1 and CDR2 (germline): SNHLY, FYNNEI. CDR3 in amino acids: CASSVASGGNEQFF. CDR3 in DNA: TGTGCCAGCAGTGTAGCTAGCGGGGGAAATGAGCAGTTCTTC.

The chain combines TRBV7-2 with TRBJ2-5, with 12 bases aligning to TRBD2. Germline V gene sequence: CDR1 SGHTA, CDR2 FQGNSA. With V trimmed by 5 bases and J by 1 base, 5 bases remained unmatched. This CDR3 comprises 16 residues. CDR3 in amino acids: CASSPTSGGPQETQYF. CDR3 nucleotide sequence: TGTGCCAGCAGCCCAACTAGCGGGGGGCCCCAAGAGACCCAGTACTTC.

This clone was seen just once. This chain's CDR3 is CASSQGVHEQYF. The CDR3, as DNA: TGTGCCAGCAGTCAAGGGGTGCACGAGCAGTACTTC. V and J are TRBV28 and TRBJ2-7, with a weak D call TRBD1 (5 bases). The V gene lost 5 bases and the J gene lost 5 bases, with 10 bases spanning the gap. CDR3 size: 12 residues. The germline V gene encodes CDR1 MDHEN and CDR2 SYDVKM.

The rearrangement joins TRBV7-9 to TRBJ1-3; no clear D. CDR3 length: 12 residues. CDR1 is SEHNR, CDR2 FQNEAQ, per germline (reference sequence). With 4 bases removed from V and 4 bases from J, the gap between germline ends came to 5 bases. The CDR3 here is CASSSKGNTIYF. CDR3 in DNA: TGTGCCAGCAGCTCCAAAGGAAACACCATATATTTT.